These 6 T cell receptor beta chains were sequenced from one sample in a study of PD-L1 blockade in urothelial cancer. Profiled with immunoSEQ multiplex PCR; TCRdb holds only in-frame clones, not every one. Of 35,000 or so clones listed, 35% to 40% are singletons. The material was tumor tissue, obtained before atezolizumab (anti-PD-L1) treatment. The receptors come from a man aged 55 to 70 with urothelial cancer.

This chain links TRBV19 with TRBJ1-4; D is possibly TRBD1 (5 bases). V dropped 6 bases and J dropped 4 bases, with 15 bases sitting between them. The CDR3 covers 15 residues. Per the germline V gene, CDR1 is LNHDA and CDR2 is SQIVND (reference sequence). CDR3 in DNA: TGTGCCAGTAGCGCCAGGGACGCCGGTAATGAAAAACTGTTTTTT. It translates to CASSARDAGNEKLFF.

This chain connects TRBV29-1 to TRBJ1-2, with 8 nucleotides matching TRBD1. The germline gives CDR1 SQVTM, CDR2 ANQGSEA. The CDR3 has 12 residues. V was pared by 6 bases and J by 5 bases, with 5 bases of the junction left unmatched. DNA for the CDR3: TGCAGCGTGGGGGACAGGCAATATGGCTACACCTTC. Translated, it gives CSVGDRQYGYTF.

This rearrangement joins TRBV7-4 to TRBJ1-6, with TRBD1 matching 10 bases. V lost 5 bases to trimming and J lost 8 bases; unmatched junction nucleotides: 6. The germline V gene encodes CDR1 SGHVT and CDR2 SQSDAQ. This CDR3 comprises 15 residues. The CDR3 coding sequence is TGTGCCAGCAGCGCACGACAGGGGGCGGATTCACCCCTCCACTTT. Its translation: CASSARQGADSPLHF.

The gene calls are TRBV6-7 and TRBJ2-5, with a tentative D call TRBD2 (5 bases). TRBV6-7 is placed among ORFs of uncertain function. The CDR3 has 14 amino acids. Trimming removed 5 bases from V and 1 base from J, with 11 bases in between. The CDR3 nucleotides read TGTGCCAGCAGTGAAGAGGGAGCCCAAGAGACCCAGTACTTC. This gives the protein CASSEEGAQETQYF.

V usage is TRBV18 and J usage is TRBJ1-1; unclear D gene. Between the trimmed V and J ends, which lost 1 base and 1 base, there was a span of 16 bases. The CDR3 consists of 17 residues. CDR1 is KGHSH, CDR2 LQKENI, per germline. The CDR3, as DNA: TGTGCCAGCTCACCACGTGAGGCCACCGGCACGAACACTGAAGCTTTCTTT. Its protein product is CASSPREATGTNTEAFF.

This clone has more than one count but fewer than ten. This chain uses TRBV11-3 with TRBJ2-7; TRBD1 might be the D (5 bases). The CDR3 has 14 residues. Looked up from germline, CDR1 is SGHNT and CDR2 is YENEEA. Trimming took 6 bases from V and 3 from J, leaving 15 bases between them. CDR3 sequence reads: CASRKEDNSYEQYF. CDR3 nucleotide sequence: TGTGCCAGCAGGAAAGAGGACAACAGCTACGAGCAGTACTTC.